These 19 T cell receptor beta chains came from one sample sequenced in a study of Graves' ophthalmopathy and Graves' hyperthyroidism (dated by TCRdb to the late 2010s). These reads were obtained on an Illumina HiSeq 2000. For repertoire sequencing, the TCR beta CDR3 regions were amplified from RNA transcripts. The first round of RT-PCR was done with HTBI primers and the Qiagen OneStep RT-PCR kit, and was followed by a second round of multiplex PCR, then size selection and purification. The public reads were quality trimmed at Q25 with fastp and then assembled into clones with MiXCR by TCRdb, keeping productive beta chains. Each CDR3 protein gets just one entry, which takes the most common genes and DNA from the rows behind it. In this sample the table shows 350,000 to 400,000 distinct CDR3 sequences, 15% of which occur a single time. Roughly 7% of the sample goes to the ten largest clones. Sequencing was carried out using peripheral blood. The receptors stem from a woman between 18 and 29 years old with stable Graves' hyperthyroidism. Donor details come from another sample of the same person, matched by shared clones.

The chain uses TRBV14 and TRBJ1-6; 8 positions match TRBD1. The CDR3 loop spans 16 amino acids. Germline CDR1 is SGHDN and CDR2 is FVKESK. The ends lost 4 bases at V and 9 bases at J; junction bases unmatched: 11. This CDR3 is CASSRSGQGTSSPLHF. The CDR3 region has the DNA TGTGCCAGCAGCCGCTCCGGACAGGGCACTTCTTCACCCCTCCACTTT.

This clonotype was recorded many times. This chain links TRBV7-2 with TRBJ2-5; 7 nucleotides match TRBD1. Per the germline V gene, CDR1 is SGHTA and CDR2 is FQGNSA. The J segment lost 5 bases and the V segment lost 5 bases, leaving 5 bases of the junction unmatched. There are 13 residues in the CDR3. The CDR3 is CASSRQGFETQYF. The CDR3 coding sequence is TGTGCCAGCAGCAGACAGGGTTTCGAGACCCAGTACTTC.

This clonotype has at least ten counts. This chain connects TRBV7-8 to TRBJ1-2; TRBD1 agrees at 7 bases. The CDR3 is 15 residues long. Trimming removed 6 bases from V and 4 bases from J; junction bases left unmatched: 11. Germline V gene sequence: CDR1 SGHVS, CDR2 FQNEAQ. The CDR3 DNA reads as TGTGCCAGCAGTCCTAGGGGGCGCGGTAGCTATGGCTACACCTTC. Protein: CASSPRGRGSYGYTF. The whole variable domain, remainder taken from reference TRBV7-8 and TRBJ1-2, is GAGVSQSPRYKVAKRGQDVALRCDPISGHVSLFWYQQALGQGPEFLTYFQNEAQLDKSGLPSDRFFAERPEGSVSTLKIQRTQQEDSAVYLCASSPRGRGSYGYTFGSGTRLTVV.

V usage is TRBV28 and J usage is TRBJ2-7, with D possibly matching TRBD2 (6 bases). V was trimmed by 6 bases and J by 5 bases, leaving 8 bases between them. CDR1 is MDHEN and CDR2 is SYDVKM in the germline V gene. This CDR3 comprises 11 residues. In DNA, the CDR3 is TGTGCCAGCAGAGGGAGGAACGAGCAGTACTTC. Its translation: CASRGRNEQYF.

This clonotype has at least ten counts. The V and J genes are TRBV7-8 and TRBJ2-7, with D possibly TRBD1 on 5 matching bases. V lost 1 base, J lost 7 bases, and 11 bases lay in between. Looked up from germline, CDR1 is SGHVS and CDR2 is FQNEAQ. This CDR3 is built from 13 residues. The CDR3 here is CASSLGLPGEQYF. DNA of the CDR3: TGTGCCAGCAGCTTAGGCCTTCCAGGGGAGCAGTACTTC.

Many counts were recorded for this clonotype. The chain has TRBV2 and TRBJ2-5; D is tentatively TRBD1 or TRBD2 (5 bases each). The V end was cut by 8 bases, the J end by 4 bases, with 11 bases between. The CDR3 has 12 amino acids. Germline V gives CDR1 SNHLY, CDR2 FYNNEI. The CDR3 coding sequence is TGTGCCAGCGGACTGACAGCAGAGACCCAGTACTTC. It encodes CASGLTAETQYF.

This clonotype was detected ten times or more. J is TRBJ2-7 and V is TRBV20-1, with a weak D call TRBD2 (5 bases). V lost 5 bases and J 0 bases, leaving 11 bases between the germline ends. Germline V gives CDR1 DFQATT, CDR2 SNEGSKA (reference sequence). CDR3 size: 13 residues. CDR3 DNA: TGCAGTGCTGCGGACTTATCCTCCTACGAGCAGTACTTC. Its translation is CSAADLSSYEQYF.

The chain is built from TRBV19 and TRBJ2-5, with 8 nucleotides matching TRBD2. The V and J ends lost 5 bases and 4 bases, in that order; junction bases with no gene match: 6. The CDR3 length is 14 residues. The germline V gene encodes CDR1 LNHDA and CDR2 SQIVND (reference sequence). The CDR3 loop reads CASSVRTSPETQYF. CDR3 coding DNA: TGTGCCAGTAGTGTTAGGACTAGCCCAGAGACCCAGTACTTC.

Note on this clonotype: At one end, the junction sequence differs from germline, possibly due to a read error. The V gene is TRBV5-6, the J gene TRBJ1-1, with 8 bases matching TRBD1. The CDR3 loop spans 15 amino acids. Germline V CDR1 and CDR2: SGHDT, YYEEEE. This CDR3 reads CASRYETGANTEVFF. The CDR3 nucleotides read TGTGCCAGCAGATACGAGACAGGGGCCAACACTGAAGTTTTCTTT.

This clonotype was counted once. The genes are TRBV2 and TRBJ1-1; 7 nucleotides agree with TRBD1. There are 15 residues in the CDR3. Trimming removed 2 bases from V and 4 bases from J; junction bases left unmatched: 7. CDR1 SNHLY and CDR2 FYNNEI come from the germline V gene. DNA of the CDR3: TGTGCCAGCAGTGAACGAGGGGGCGCGGGCACTGAAGCTTTCTTT. Its protein is CASSERGGAGTEAFF.

This clonotype was seen many times. The chain combines TRBV14 with TRBJ2-7, with TRBD1 as a possible D gene (5 bases). Per germline, CDR1 SGHDN and CDR2 FVKESK. This CDR3 contains 14 residues. Trimming removed 2 bases at V and 1 base at J, with 9 bases between. The CDR3 DNA follows: TGTGCCAGCAGCCAACCCGCAGGGTCCTACGAGCAGTACTTC. It encodes CASSQPAGSYEQYF.

This clonotype was seen at least ten times. The rearrangement uses TRBV5-1 and TRBJ1-1; D perhaps matches TRBD1 (6 bases). CDR1 SGHRS and CDR2 YFSETQ come from the germline V gene. The V and J ends lost 4 bases and 8 bases respectively, with 12 bases between them. This CDR3 is 12 amino acids long. The CDR3 DNA follows: TGCGCCAGCAGCCTAGGACAGATAGAAGCTTTCTTT. Translation: CASSLGQIEAFF.

In its sample, this clonotype was seen a few times. V usage is TRBV5-4 and J usage is TRBJ2-2, with D tentatively TRBD1 or TRBD2 (7 bases each). The CDR3 loop spans 16 amino acids. V was clipped by 5 bases and J by 0 bases, with 14 bases between them. Per germline, CDR1 SGHNT and CDR2 YYREEE (reference sequence). The CDR3 region is CASSSGGTANTGELFF. CDR3 nucleotides: TGTGCCAGCAGTTCCGGGGGGACAGCGAACACCGGGGAGCTGTTTTTT.

The chain uses TRBV6-1 and TRBJ2-7; D perhaps matches TRBD2 (6 bases). Per germline, CDR1 MNHNS and CDR2 SASEGT. This CDR3 comprises 14 residues. Trimming removed 4 bases from V and 0 bases from J, with 10 bases in between. CDR3 nucleotide sequence: TGTGCCAGCAGTGTATCAGCGGGCTCCTACGAGCAGTACTTC. Its translation: CASSVSAGSYEQYF.

The chain carries TRBV19 and TRBJ2-7; maybe TRBD1 (5 bases). There are 13 residues in the CDR3. CDR1 and CDR2 (germline): LNHDA, SQIVND (reference sequence). The V gene lost 10 bases and the J gene lost 0 bases, with 13 bases spanning the gap. Here the CDR3 DNA reads TGTGCCACCACGGACACCCTCTCCTACGAGCAGTACTTC. Translating it yields CATTDTLSYEQYF.

This clonotype was counted between two and nine times. This chain links TRBV12-3 or TRBV12-4 with TRBJ1-6; D possibly corresponds to TRBD1 (5 bases). The CDR3 runs 16 residues. Trimming stripped 7 bases from V and 0 bases from J, with 13 bases between. CDR3 DNA: TGTGCCAGCACCCTTGGGGGGAGCTCCTATAATTCACCCCTCCACTTT. Translated: CASTLGGSSYNSPLHF.

In this sample, this clonotype turned up many times. This rearrangement joins TRBV20-1 to TRBJ2-5; 9 nucleotides line up with TRBD2. The CDR3 spans 15 residues. Per the germline V gene, CDR1 is DFQATT and CDR2 is SNEGSKA (reference sequence). The V and J ends lost 3 bases and 1 base, in that order; junction bases with no gene match: 6. In nucleotides, the CDR3 is TGCAGTGCTAGTAAGACTAGCGGCCTCCAAGAGACCCAGTACTTC. Protein sequence: CSASKTSGLQETQYF.

There are many counts of this clonotype. This chain links TRBV11-2 with TRBJ1-2; D call uncertain. Germline V gene data show CDR1 as SGHAT and CDR2 as FQNNGV. With 5 bases removed from V and 0 bases from J, the gap between germline ends came to 22 bases. This CDR3 spans 18 amino acids. The CDR3 nucleotides are TGTGCCAGCAGCCCGCATAAGACATCGGCAACCTCTAACTATGGCTACACCTTC. Amino acids: CASSPHKTSATSNYGYTF.

The sample holds many counts of this clonotype. Sequence at one end of the junction differs from germline and may be a read error. The chain links TRBV6-5 to TRBJ2-7; D gene unclear. CDR1 is MNHEY, CDR2 SVGAGI, per germline. This CDR3 contains 14 residues. Written as DNA, the CDR3 is TGTGCCAGCAGTTACTCTGGTAGCTCCCACGAGCAGTACTTC. This sequence encodes CASSYSGSSHEQYF.